The TCR beta chain under discussion was sequenced for a study of blood T cell repertoires in COVID-19. CDR1 GTSNPN and CDR2 SVGIG come from the germline V gene (reference sequence). This CDR3 is built from 13 residues. The V end was cut by 2 bases, the J end by 5 bases, with 12 bases between. Assay used: immunoSEQ multiplex PCR; TCRdb lists only in-frame clones, some missing. Found here are around 620,000 clones, 80% to 90% of them singletons; the top ten hold over 0.2%. The chain uses TRBV30 and TRBJ2-5; D might be TRBD2 (7 bases). Sequencing was done on a sample of peripheral blood. The receptor comes from a woman younger than 30 with acute or convalescent COVID-19. Here the CDR3 DNA reads TGTGCCTGGAGTCCGGGGGGCTGGGAGACCCAGTACTTC. Translated, it gives CAWSPGGWETQYF.